The clone carrying this T cell receptor beta chain was detected a few times. Its antigen remains unknown. This record belongs to a study of post-analysis software for immune sequencing data. Looking at the study overall: Progressive-relapsing, secondary progressive and relapsing-remitting multiple sclerosis were among the disease courses included. Study outcomes and limitations: Controls showed significantly higher normalized Chao1 diversity than did multiple sclerosis patients. TRBV5-6, TRBV5-1 and TRBV20-1 belonged to a set of roughly 5 TRBV segments that were more frequent in patients than controls.

Trimming removed 5 bases from V and 4 bases from J, with 15 bases in between. The CDR3 length is 14 residues. In germline, CDR1 is SGHTS, CDR2 YDEGEE. Built from TCR beta cDNA, the libraries had unique molecular identifiers in them. MiXCR was run by TCRdb on the PCR reads, yielding one entry per CDR3 protein. Of about 500,000 distinct CDR3 sequences in the sample, nearly 45% were seen once. The J gene is TRBJ2-5, the V gene TRBV5-8, with D possibly being TRBD1 (6 bases). Sample: blood. This TCR was recovered from a girl aged 10 to 17 with multiple sclerosis. The CDR3 region is CASSWDTRGETQYF. In nucleotides, the CDR3 is TGTGCCAGCAGTTGGGACACACGGGGAGAGACCCAGTACTTC.